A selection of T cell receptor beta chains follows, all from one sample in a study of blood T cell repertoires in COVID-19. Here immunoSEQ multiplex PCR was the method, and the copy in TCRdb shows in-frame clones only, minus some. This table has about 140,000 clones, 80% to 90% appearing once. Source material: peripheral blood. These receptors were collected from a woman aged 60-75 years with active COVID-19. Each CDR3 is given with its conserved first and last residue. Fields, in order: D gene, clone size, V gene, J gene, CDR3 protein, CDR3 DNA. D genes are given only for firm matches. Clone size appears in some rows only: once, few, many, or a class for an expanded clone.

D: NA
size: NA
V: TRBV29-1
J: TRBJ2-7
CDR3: CSVVLPPFYEQYF
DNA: TGCAGCGTTGTCCTCCCCCCTTTCTACGAGCAGTACTTC

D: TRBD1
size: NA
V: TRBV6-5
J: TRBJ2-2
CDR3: CASSYRAGGHGELLF
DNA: TGTGCCAGCAGTTACCGGGCAGGGGGCCACGGGGAGCTGCTTTTT

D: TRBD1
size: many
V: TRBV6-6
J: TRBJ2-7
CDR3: CASSYTGRGNYEQYF
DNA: TGTGCCAGCAGTTACACCGGCAGGGGGAACTACGAGCAGTACTTC

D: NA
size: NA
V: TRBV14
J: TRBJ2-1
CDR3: CASSSGLNNEQFF
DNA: TGTGCCAGCAGCTCCGGACTGAACAATGAGCAGTTCTTC

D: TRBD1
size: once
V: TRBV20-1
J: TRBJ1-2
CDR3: CSASGWDRSNYGYTF
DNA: TGCAGTGCTAGTGGGTGGGACAGGTCGAACTATGGCTACACCTTC

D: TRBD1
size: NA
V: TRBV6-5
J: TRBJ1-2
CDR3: CASSYLQGTGGYTF
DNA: TGTGCCAGCAGTTACTTACAGGGGACAGGGGGCTACACCTTC

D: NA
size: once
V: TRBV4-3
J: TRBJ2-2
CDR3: CASSQDPQGRMELFF
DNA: TGCGCCAGCAGCCAAGATCCCCAGGGCCGAATGGAGCTGTTTTTT

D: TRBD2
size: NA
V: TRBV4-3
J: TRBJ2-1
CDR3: CASSQGPRLAGPLAEQFF
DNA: TGCGCCAGCAGCCAAGGGCCCCGACTAGCGGGACCATTAGCTGAGCAGTTCTTC

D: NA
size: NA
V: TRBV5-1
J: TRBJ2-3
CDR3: CASASSTDTQYF
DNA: TGCGCCAGCGCGTCTAGCACAGATACGCAGTATTTT

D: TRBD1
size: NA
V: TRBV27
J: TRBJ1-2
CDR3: CASSLRPFGTGDDYGYTF
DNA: TGTGCCAGCAGTTTAAGGCCCTTCGGGACAGGGGATGACTATGGCTACACCTTC

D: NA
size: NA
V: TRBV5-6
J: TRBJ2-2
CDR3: CASSLRGGAGELFF
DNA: TGTGCCAGCAGCTTGCGAGGGGGGGCCGGGGAGCTGTTTTTT

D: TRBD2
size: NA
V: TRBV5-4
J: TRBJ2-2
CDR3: CASSYWTSGNTGELFF
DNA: TGTGCCAGCAGCTACTGGACTAGCGGCAACACCGGGGAGCTGTTTTTT

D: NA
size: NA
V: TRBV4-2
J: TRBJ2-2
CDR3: CASSLGLQNTGELFF
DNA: TGTGCCAGCAGCCTCGGACTGCAGAACACCGGGGAGCTGTTTTTT

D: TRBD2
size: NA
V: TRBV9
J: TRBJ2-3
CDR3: CASSPEVAGLVDTQYF
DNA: TGTGCCAGCAGCCCAGAAGTAGCGGGGCTTGTAGATACGCAGTATTTT

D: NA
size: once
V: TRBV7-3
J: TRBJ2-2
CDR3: CASSLGGNTGELFF
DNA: TGTGCCAGCAGCTTAGGAGGGAACACCGGGGAGCTGTTTTTT

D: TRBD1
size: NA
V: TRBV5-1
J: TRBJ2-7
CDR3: CASSLGTGGNYEQYF
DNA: TGCGCCAGCAGCTTGGGTACAGGGGGTAACTACGAGCAGTACTTC

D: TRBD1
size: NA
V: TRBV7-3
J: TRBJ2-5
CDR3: CASSLMGQHQETQYF
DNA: TGTGCCAGCAGCTTAATGGGACAGCATCAAGAGACCCAGTACTTC

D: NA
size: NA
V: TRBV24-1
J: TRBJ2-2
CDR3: CATSDSGGAITGELFF
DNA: TGTGCCACCAGTGATTCCGGGGGAGCGATCACCGGGGAGCTGTTTTTT

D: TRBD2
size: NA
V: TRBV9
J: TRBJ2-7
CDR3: CASSLGLADAYEQYF
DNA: TGTGCCAGCAGCTTGGGACTAGCGGACGCCTACGAGCAGTACTTC

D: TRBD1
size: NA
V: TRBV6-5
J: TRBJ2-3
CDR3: CASSPKIGTADTQYF
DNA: TGTGCCAGCAGTCCGAAAATCGGGACAGCAGATACGCAGTATTTT

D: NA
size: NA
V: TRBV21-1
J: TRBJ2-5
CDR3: CASTPSGSSGETQYF
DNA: TGTGCCAGCACCCCTAGCGGGAGTTCGGGAGAGACCCAGTACTTC

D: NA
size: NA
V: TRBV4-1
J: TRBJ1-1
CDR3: CASSQHPTEQGARLEDTEAFF
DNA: TGCGCCAGCAGCCAACACCCGACGGAACAGGGAGCAAGGTTGGAGGACACTGAAGCTTTCTTT

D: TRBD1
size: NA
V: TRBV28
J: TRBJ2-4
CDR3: CASSPGTGGLLAKNIQYF
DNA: TGTGCCAGCAGTCCCGGGACAGGGGGGCTACTAGCCAAAAACATTCAGTACTTC

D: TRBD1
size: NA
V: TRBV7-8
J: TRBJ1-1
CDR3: CASSLGGQGEAFF
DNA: TGTGCCAGCAGCTTAGGAGGACAGGGTGAAGCTTTCTTT

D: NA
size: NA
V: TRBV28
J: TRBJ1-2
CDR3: CASSPREYGYTF
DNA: TGTGCCAGCAGTCCTAGGGAGTATGGCTACACCTTC

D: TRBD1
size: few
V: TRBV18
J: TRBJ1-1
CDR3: CASSPQQGEAFF
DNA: TGTGCCAGCTCACCGCAACAGGGGGAAGCTTTCTTT

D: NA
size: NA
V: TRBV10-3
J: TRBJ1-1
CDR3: CAISRNTEAFF
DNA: TGTGCCATCAGTCGGAACACTGAAGCTTTCTTT

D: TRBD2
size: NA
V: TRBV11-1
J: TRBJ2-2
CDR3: CASTASGSRNTGELFF
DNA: TGTGCCAGCACGGCAAGCGGGAGTAGGAACACCGGGGAGCTGTTTTTT

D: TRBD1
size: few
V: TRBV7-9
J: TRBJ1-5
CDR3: CASSLGGTENQPQHF
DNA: TGTGCCAGCAGCTTAGGGGGGACAGAAAATCAGCCCCAGCATTTT

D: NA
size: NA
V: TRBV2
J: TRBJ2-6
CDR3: CASSSTGAGANVLTF
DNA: TGTGCCAGCAGTTCAACCGGGGCTGGGGCCAACGTCCTGACTTTC

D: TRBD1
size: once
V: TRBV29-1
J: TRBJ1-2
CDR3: CSVEDLTGRGGYTF
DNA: TGCAGCGTTGAAGATCTGACAGGGAGAGGCGGCTACACCTTC

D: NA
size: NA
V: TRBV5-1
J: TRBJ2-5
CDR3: CASSLGGAQRKETQYF
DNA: TGCGCCAGCAGCCTTGGAGGGGCCCAGAGGAAAGAGACCCAGTACTTC

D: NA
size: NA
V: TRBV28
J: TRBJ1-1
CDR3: CASSSGPRGAFF
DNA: TGTGCCAGCAGTTCGGGTCCTCGAGGGGCTTTCTTT

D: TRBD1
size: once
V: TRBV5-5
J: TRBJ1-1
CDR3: CASSYGTGVEAFF
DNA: TGTGCCAGCAGCTACGGGACAGGGGTAGAAGCTTTCTTT

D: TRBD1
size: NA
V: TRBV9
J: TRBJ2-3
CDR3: CASSVLQGLSTDTQYF
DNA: TGTGCCAGCAGCGTCCTACAGGGGCTCAGCACAGATACGCAGTATTTT

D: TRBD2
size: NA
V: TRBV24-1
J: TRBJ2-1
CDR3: CATRGAGTSGSHEQFF
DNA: TGTGCCACCAGGGGGGCCGGGACTAGCGGGAGCCATGAGCAGTTCTTC

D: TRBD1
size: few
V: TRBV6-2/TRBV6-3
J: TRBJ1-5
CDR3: CASSYPGQGLAGPQHF
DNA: TGTGCCAGCAGTTACCCGGGACAGGGCCTTGCTGGGCCCCAGCATTTT

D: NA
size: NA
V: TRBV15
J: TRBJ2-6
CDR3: CATSREEGYPGANVLTF
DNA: TGTGCCACCAGCAGAGAGGAGGGGTACCCTGGGGCCAACGTCCTGACTTTC

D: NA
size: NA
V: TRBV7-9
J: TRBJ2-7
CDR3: CASSRGSYLSYEQYF
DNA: TGTGCCAGCAGCCGGGGTAGCTACCTCTCCTACGAGCAGTACTTC

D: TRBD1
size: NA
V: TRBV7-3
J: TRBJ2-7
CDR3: CASRKAGGDGEQYF
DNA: TGTGCCAGCAGAAAGGCAGGGGGCGACGGCGAGCAGTACTTC

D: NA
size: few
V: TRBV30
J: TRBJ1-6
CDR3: CAWSPKLSSYNSPLHF
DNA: TGTGCCTGGAGCCCAAAACTGAGCTCCTATAATTCACCCCTCCACTTT

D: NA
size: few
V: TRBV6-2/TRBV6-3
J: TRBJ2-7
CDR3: CASSYPLGAPLEQYF
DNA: TGTGCCAGCAGTTACCCCCTCGGAGCTCCCTTGGAGCAGTACTTC

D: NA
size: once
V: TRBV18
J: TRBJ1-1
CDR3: CASSPGHNTEAFF
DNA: TGTGCCAGCTCACCAGGACATAACACTGAAGCTTTCTTT

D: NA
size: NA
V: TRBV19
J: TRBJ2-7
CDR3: CASSKSSYEQYF
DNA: TGTGCCAGTAGCAAGAGCTCCTACGAGCAGTACTTC

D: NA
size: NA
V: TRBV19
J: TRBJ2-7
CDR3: CASLQVSYEQYF
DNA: TGTGCCAGTTTGCAGGTCTCCTACGAGCAGTACTTC

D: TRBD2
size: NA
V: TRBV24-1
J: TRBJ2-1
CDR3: CATSDRVAGVSMNEQFF
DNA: TGTGCCACCAGTGATCGCGTAGCGGGAGTCTCAATGAATGAGCAGTTCTTC